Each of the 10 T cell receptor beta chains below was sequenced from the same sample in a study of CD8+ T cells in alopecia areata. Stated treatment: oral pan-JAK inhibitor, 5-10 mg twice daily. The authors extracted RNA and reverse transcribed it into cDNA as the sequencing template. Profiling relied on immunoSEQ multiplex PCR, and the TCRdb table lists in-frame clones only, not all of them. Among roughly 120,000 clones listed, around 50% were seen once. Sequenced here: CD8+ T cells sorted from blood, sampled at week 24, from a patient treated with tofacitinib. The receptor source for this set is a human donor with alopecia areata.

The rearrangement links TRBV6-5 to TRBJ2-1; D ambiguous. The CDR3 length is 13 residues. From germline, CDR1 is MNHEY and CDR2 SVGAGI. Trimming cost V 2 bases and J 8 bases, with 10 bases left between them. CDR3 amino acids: CASSYVLGYEQFF. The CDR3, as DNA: TGTGCCAGCAGTTACGTTTTAGGGTATGAGCAGTTCTTC.

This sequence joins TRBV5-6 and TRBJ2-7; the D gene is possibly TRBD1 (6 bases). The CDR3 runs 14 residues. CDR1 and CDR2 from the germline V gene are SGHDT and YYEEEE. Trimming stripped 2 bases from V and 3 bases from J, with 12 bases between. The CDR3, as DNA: TGTGCCAGCAGCTTTTCGGACAGATTCTACGAGCAGTACTTC. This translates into CASSFSDRFYEQYF. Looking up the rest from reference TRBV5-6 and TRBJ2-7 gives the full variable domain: DAGVTQSPTHLIKTRGQQVTLRCSPKSGHDTVSWYQQALGQGPQFIFQYYEEEERQRGNFPDRFSGHQFPNYSSELNVNALLLGDSALYLCASSFSDRFYEQYFGPGTRLTVT.

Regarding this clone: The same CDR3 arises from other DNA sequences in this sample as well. CDR3 protein: CASSHDREETQYF. The CDR3 nucleotides read TGCGCCAGCAGTCATGACAGGGAAGAGACCCAGTACTTC. The chain combines TRBV4-1 with TRBJ2-5, with TRBD1 matching 7 bases. Unmatched junction bases numbered 4, after V lost 6 bases and J lost 3 bases. Germline CDR1 MGHRA, CDR2 YSYEKL. CDR3 length equals 13 residues.

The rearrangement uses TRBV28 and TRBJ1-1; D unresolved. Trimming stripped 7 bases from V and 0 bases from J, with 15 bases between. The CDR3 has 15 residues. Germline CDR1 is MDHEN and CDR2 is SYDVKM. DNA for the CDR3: TGTGCCAGCACCATAAGGGCTCTCATGAACACTGAAGCTTTCTTT. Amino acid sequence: CASTIRALMNTEAFF.

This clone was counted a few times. This CDR3 reads CAWSVSGSYNEQFF. The DNA for the CDR3 is TGTGCCTGGAGTGTATCGGGCTCCTACAATGAGCAGTTCTTC. This rearrangement joins TRBV30 to TRBJ2-1, with D uncertain. The length of the CDR3 is 14 residues. Germline-derived CDR1 and CDR2 are GTSNPN and SVGIG (reference sequence). V lost 0 bases, J lost 0 bases, and 6 bases lay in between. Combining the CDR3 with reference TRBV30 and TRBJ2-1 gives the whole variable domain SQTIHQWPATLVQPVGSPLSLECTVEGTSNPNLYWYRQAAGRGLQLLFYSVGIGQISSEVPQNLSASRPQDRQFILSSKKLLLSDSGFYLCAWSVSGSYNEQFFGPGTRLTVL.

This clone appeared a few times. The CDR3 DNA reads TGTGCCAGCTCGCCGGGACAGGATCCTAACTATGGCTACACCTTC. Translated: CASSPGQDPNYGYTF. The chain employs TRBV18 and TRBJ1-2, with 8 bases fitting TRBD1. V trimming: 6 bases; J trimming: 0 bases; junction bases outside the gene matches: 6. The CDR3 has 15 residues. The V gene's germline CDR1 is KGHSH and CDR2 LQKENI. Full variable domain (rest looked up from reference TRBV18 and TRBJ1-2): NAGVMQNPRHLVRRRGQEARLRCSPMKGHSHVYWYRQLPEEGLKFMVYLQKENIIDESGMPKERFSAEFPKEGPSILRIQQVVRGDSAAYFCASSPGQDPNYGYTFGSGTRLTVV.

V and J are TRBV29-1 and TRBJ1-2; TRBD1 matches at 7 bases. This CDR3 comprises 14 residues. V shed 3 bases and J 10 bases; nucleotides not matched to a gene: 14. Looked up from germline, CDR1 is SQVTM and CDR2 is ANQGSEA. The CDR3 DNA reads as TGCAGCGTTGAGCCCCAGGGGGTTCGGGAAGACTACACCTTC. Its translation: CSVEPQGVREDYTF.

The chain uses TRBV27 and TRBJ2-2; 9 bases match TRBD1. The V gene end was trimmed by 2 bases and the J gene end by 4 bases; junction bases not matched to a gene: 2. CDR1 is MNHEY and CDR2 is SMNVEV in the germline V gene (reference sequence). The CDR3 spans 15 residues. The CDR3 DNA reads TGTGCCAGCAGTTTACCGACAGGGGGCACCGGGGAGCTGTTTTTT. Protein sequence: CASSLPTGGTGELFF.

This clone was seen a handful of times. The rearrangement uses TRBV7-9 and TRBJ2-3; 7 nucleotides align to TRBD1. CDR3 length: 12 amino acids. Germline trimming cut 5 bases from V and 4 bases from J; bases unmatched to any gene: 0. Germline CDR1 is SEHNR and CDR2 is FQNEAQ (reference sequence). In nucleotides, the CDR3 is TGTGCCAGCAGCCAGGGGGCAGATACGCAGTATTTT. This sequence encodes CASSQGADTQYF.

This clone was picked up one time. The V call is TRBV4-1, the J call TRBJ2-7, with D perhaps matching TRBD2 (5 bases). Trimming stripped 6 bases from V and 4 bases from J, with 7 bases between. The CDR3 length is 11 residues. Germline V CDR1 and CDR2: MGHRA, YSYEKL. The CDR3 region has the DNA TGCGCCAGCAGGGGAGTTTACGAGCAGTACTTC. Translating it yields CASRGVYEQYF.